The 20 T cell receptor beta chains in this list originate from one sample, sequenced in a study of blood T cell repertoires in COVID-19. The data were produced by immunoSEQ multiplex PCR, yet TCRdb's version contains in-frame clones alone and is incomplete. This sample carries a few hundred thousand clones, 88% of them seen once, and the ten largest clones take 1.8%. The sequenced material came from PBMCs or T cells enriched from blood (not recorded which). These receptors originate from a woman aged 40-49 years who had recovered from COVID-19.

The sample holds one count of this clone. This chain connects TRBV19 to TRBJ2-5, with 10 bases aligning to TRBD2. CDR1 is LNHDA, CDR2 SQIVND, per germline (reference sequence). The CDR3 loop spans 16 amino acids. V was pared by 2 bases and J by 5 bases, with 8 bases of the junction left unmatched. CDR3 sequence reads: CASSILAGAFRETQYF. The CDR3 DNA is TGTGCCAGTAGTATACTAGCGGGAGCTTTCAGGGAGACCCAGTACTTC.

The chain couples TRBV5-1 to TRBJ2-1; TRBD1 is a possible D gene (6 bases). Trimming pared 3 bases from V and 7 bases from J, leaving 14 bases between. This CDR3 has 14 residues. Germline loops: CDR1 SGHRS, CDR2 YFSETQ. The CDR3 spells CASSSGQLGNEQFF. In DNA form, the CDR3 reads TGCGCCAGCAGCTCGGGACAATTAGGAAATGAGCAGTTCTTC.

The J gene is TRBJ2-7, the V gene TRBV4-2; 8 bases map to TRBD2. The CDR3 is 18 residues long. CDR1 LGHNA and CDR2 YNFKEQ come from the germline V gene. Germline trimming cut 0 bases from V and 2 bases from J; bases unmatched to any gene: 12. This CDR3 reads CASSQDVFGGRPPYEQYF. The CDR3, as DNA: TGTGCCAGCAGCCAAGATGTGTTTGGCGGGAGGCCACCCTACGAGCAGTACTTC.

On this clone: Other DNA sequences in this sample translate to the same CDR3. This chain's CDR3 is CASSLGTGGNEQFF. The CDR3 nucleotides read TGCGCCAGCAGCTTAGGGACAGGGGGCAATGAGCAGTTCTTC. The chain couples TRBV5-1 to TRBJ2-1, with 11 bases identical to TRBD1. This CDR3 region has 14 residues. Looked up from germline, CDR1 is SGHRS and CDR2 is YFSETQ. J was trimmed by 6 bases and V by 2 bases; bases with no gene match: 1.

The CDR3 region has the DNA TGTGCCAGCTCTACCAGTTCAGGGGGCTACACCTTC. It yields the protein CASSTSSGGYTF. The chain recombines TRBV18 with TRBJ1-2; maybe TRBD1 (5 bases). The CDR3 runs 12 residues. Trimming cost V 6 bases and J 8 bases, with 13 bases left between them. Germline V gene data show CDR1 as KGHSH and CDR2 as LQKENI.

V is TRBV5-1 and J is TRBJ1-2; D is unresolved. The ends were cut back, 8 bases at V and 7 bases at J, with 12 bases in the middle. The CDR3 covers 11 residues. Germline lookup yields CDR1 SGHRS and CDR2 YFSETQ. The CDR3 nucleotides read TGCGCCAGTGGGGAGACCAGTGGCTACACCTTC. Translated: CASGETSGYTF.

V gene TRBV19 combines with J gene TRBJ2-3; D may be TRBD2 (6 bases). In germline, CDR1 is LNHDA, CDR2 SQIVND (reference sequence). The CDR3 totals 16 residues. V lost 5 bases to trimming and J lost 6 bases, with 21 bases between them. CDR3 in DNA: TGTGCCAGTAGTGCGGGAACTAGAATCGGAGTGGATACGCAGTATTTT. This encodes CASSAGTRIGVDTQYF.

The chain uses TRBV5-8 and TRBJ2-1, with 11 bases fitting TRBD2. The CDR3 runs 16 residues. V shed 4 bases, J shed 8 bases, and the junction held 11 bases outside the gene matches. Germline V lookup: CDR1 SGHTS, CDR2 YDEGEE. The CDR3 DNA reads TGTGCCAGCAGCGTAAGACTAGCGGGGACCCCCGATGAGCAGTTCTTC. It specifies CASSVRLAGTPDEQFF. Drawing the rest from reference TRBV5-8 and TRBJ2-1, the complete variable domain is EAGVTQSPTHLIKTRGQQATLRCSPISGHTSVYWYQQALGLGLQFLLWYDEGEERNRGNFPPRFSGRQFPNYSSELNVNALELEDSALYLCASSVRLAGTPDEQFFGPGTRLTVL.

The J gene is TRBJ1-1, the V gene TRBV3-1 (or the pseudogene TRBV3-2), with TRBD1 matching over 10 bases. J lost 12 bases, V lost 4 bases, and 8 bases had no gene match. Germline V gene data show CDR1 as LGHDT and CDR2 as YNNKEL (reference sequence). The CDR3 length is 13 residues. As DNA, the CDR3 is TGTGCCAGCAGCCCTCCGGGACAGGGGAAATCTTTCTTT. This gives the protein CASSPPGQGKSFF.

This chain connects TRBV27 to TRBJ2-7; possible D gene TRBD1, 6 bases. Trimming cost V 8 bases and J 2 bases, with 13 bases left between them. The CDR3 has 13 amino acids. Germline V gene data show CDR1 as MNHEY and CDR2 as SMNVEV (reference sequence). CDR3 residues: CASRPQGAYEQYF. CDR3 coding DNA: TGTGCCAGCCGACCACAGGGTGCCTACGAGCAGTACTTC.

The chain has TRBV7-9 and TRBJ1-2; no firm D call. Germline CDR1 and CDR2: SEHNR and FQNEAQ (reference sequence). V shed 0 bases and J shed 2 bases, with 7 bases lying between them. The CDR3 is made up of 14 amino acids. The CDR3 sequence is CASSLAGRNYGYTF. As DNA, the CDR3 is TGTGCCAGCAGCTTAGCGGGCAGGAACTATGGCTACACCTTC.

The V call is TRBV6-5, the J call TRBJ2-7; 8 bases are shared with TRBD1. J lost 5 bases, V lost 5 bases, and 11 bases had no gene match. CDR1 is MNHEY, CDR2 SVGAGI, per germline. There are 15 residues in the CDR3. The chain's CDR3 is CASSRTGTGQDEQYF. The CDR3 region has the DNA TGTGCCAGCAGTCGAACCGGGACAGGTCAGGACGAGCAGTACTTC.

CDR3 amino acids: CASSDPLAGNYNEQFF. In DNA, the CDR3 is TGTGCCAGCAGCGATCCACTAGCGGGTAACTACAATGAGCAGTTCTTC. The chain combines TRBV5-4 with TRBJ2-1; 9 nucleotides agree with TRBD2. CDR1 SGHNT and CDR2 YYREEE come from the germline V gene (reference sequence). This CDR3 spans 16 amino acids. The junction had 8 bases not matched to a gene; V was cut back by 4 bases and J by 3 bases.

This chain connects TRBV7-9 to TRBJ2-1; a possible D gene is TRBD2 (5 bases). The V gene lost 6 bases and the J gene lost 4 bases, with 16 bases spanning the gap. This CDR3 is 15 amino acids long. Germline-derived CDR1 and CDR2 are SEHNR and FQNEAQ (reference sequence). CDR3 sequence reads: CASSSGRGLYNEQFF. The DNA for the CDR3 is TGTGCCAGCAGTTCGGGCCGAGGGTTATACAATGAGCAGTTCTTC.

The gene calls are TRBV28 and TRBJ1-1; 10 positions agree with TRBD1. Trimming took 2 bases from V and 0 from J; bases not matched to a gene: 6. In germline, CDR1 is MDHEN, CDR2 SYDVKM. This CDR3 region has 17 residues. In nucleotides, the CDR3 is TGTGCCAGCAGTTTAAGTGACAGGGGGCCCATGAACACTGAAGCTTTCTTT. It encodes CASSLSDRGPMNTEAFF.

The chain is built from TRBV10-2 and TRBJ1-6; D is unresolved. Germline lookup yields CDR1 WSHSY and CDR2 SAAADI. The CDR3 totals 14 residues. V was cut by 1 base and J by 11 bases, with 12 bases left in between. CDR3 sequence reads: CASSEYEDPPPLHF. The CDR3 DNA follows: TGCGCCAGCAGTGAGTACGAGGATCCGCCACCCCTCCACTTT.

The V call is TRBV11-3, the J call TRBJ2-1; 10 nucleotides match TRBD1. With 5 bases clipped from V and 8 bases from J, the junction kept 21 bases outside the gene matches. Per germline, CDR1 SGHNT and CDR2 YENEEA. This CDR3 is 19 amino acids long. The CDR3 is CASSHTKVQTGTGADEQFF. The CDR3 coding sequence is TGTGCCAGCAGCCATACTAAGGTCCAAACCGGGACAGGGGCTGATGAGCAGTTCTTC.

The chain uses TRBV7-9 and TRBJ1-1, with 7 positions matching TRBD1. The V gene's germline CDR1 is SEHNR and CDR2 FQNEAQ (reference sequence). V gave up 3 bases and J gave up 4 bases; unmatched junction bases: 8. CDR3 length: 15 residues. CDR3 in DNA: TGTGCCAGCAGCTTCTTCGGGACAGCTCGCACTGAAGCTTTCTTT. Its translation is CASSFFGTARTEAFF.

This rearrangement joins TRBV19 to TRBJ1-5; no clear D gene. V shed 9 bases and J shed 1 base, with 13 bases lying between them. From germline, CDR1 is LNHDA and CDR2 SQIVND (reference sequence). The CDR3 sequence is 14 residues long. The CDR3 here is CASLETPSNQPQHF. The CDR3 DNA sequence: TGTGCCAGCCTGGAGACTCCAAGCAATCAGCCCCAGCATTTT. Full variable domain (rest looked up from reference TRBV19 and TRBJ1-5): DGGITQSPKYLFRKEGQNVTLSCEQNLNHDAMYWYRQDPGQGLRLIYYSQIVNDFQKGDIAEGYSVSREKKESFPLTVTSAQKNPTAFYLCASLETPSNQPQHFGDGTRLSIL.

This chain joins TRBV7-2 and TRBJ2-7, with 10 bases aligning to TRBD2. The CDR3 sequence is 18 residues long. V lost 5 bases to trimming and J lost 5 bases; unmatched junction nucleotides: 18. Germline values: CDR1 SGHTA, CDR2 FQGNSA. The chain's CDR3 is CASSGGWKASGRRNEQYF. For the CDR3, the DNA is TGTGCCAGCAGCGGGGGGTGGAAGGCTAGCGGGAGACGGAACGAGCAGTACTTC.